The present T cell receptor beta chain was sequenced within a study of blood T cell repertoires in COVID-19. Turning to the study itself: Samples taken during acute and convalescent COVID-19 were collected in the United States, Italy and Spain.

The authors' processing: It was from reference gene primer amplification that nucleated cell counts were estimated. The repertoire was sequenced with immunoSEQ multiplex PCR; TCRdb's copy has only in-frame clones and lacks some. V and J calls and clone size are those listed in that table; D and trimming were worked out from the DNA. This sample has under 350,000 clones; approximately 83% occur once, and the top ten carry about 14%. The CDR3 has 16 residues. From germline, CDR1 is SGHVS and CDR2 FNYEAQ. The V and J ends lost 6 bases and 0 bases, in that order; junction bases with no gene match: 8. This receptor was taken from a human donor in a cohort sampled during active COVID-19. The chain recombines TRBV7-6 with TRBJ2-1; 7 bases line up with TRBD1. Sequencing used peripheral blood. In DNA, the CDR3 is TGTGCCAGCAGTTCTCGCAACAGGGGCTCCTACAATGAGCAGTTCTTC. Encoded protein: CASSSRNRGSYNEQFF. Supplemented by reference TRBV7-6 and TRBJ2-1, the full variable domain reads GAGVSQSPRYKVTKRGQDVALRCDPISGHVSLYWYRQALGQGPEFLTYFNYEAQQDKSGLPNDRFSAERPEGSISTLTIQRTEQRDSAMYRCASSSRNRGSYNEQFFGPGTRLTVL.